These 7 T cell receptor beta chains were sequenced from one sample in a study of cytomegalovirus exposure and HLA in healthy donors. 13 Jbeta primers and 60 Vbeta primers were used for the PCR. The method was immunoSEQ multiplex PCR; TCRdb's version includes in-frame clones alone and lacks a portion of them. The sample has more than 100,000 clones, roughly three quarters seen once. The material sequenced was PBMCs. The receptors shown here come from a woman in her thirties or forties in good health and CMV-seronegative.

This chain uses TRBV7-2 with TRBJ2-7, with D maybe TRBD2 (6 bases). There are 14 residues in the CDR3. V lost 5 bases to trimming and J lost 4 bases, with 15 bases between them. The germline CDR1 and CDR2 sequences are SGHTA and FQGNSA. In nucleotides, the CDR3 is TGTGCCAGCAGCGCCGTCCGGGGGTTGTACGAGCAGTACTTC. The encoded protein is CASSAVRGLYEQYF.

This chain joins TRBV6-1 and TRBJ2-3; 10 bases match TRBD2. Losses at the gene ends were 11 bases for V and 4 bases for J; bases not matched to a gene: 9. The germline V gene encodes CDR1 MNHNS and CDR2 SASEGT. The length of the CDR3 is 14 residues. DNA of the CDR3: TGTGCCTCCCGAAGCGGGGGGGCCTCAGATACGCAGTATTTT. Translating gives CASRSGGASDTQYF.

J is TRBJ1-5 and V is TRBV28; tentative D call: TRBD1 (6 bases). V lost 7 bases and J lost 7, with 11 bases in between. CDR1 is MDHEN, CDR2 SYDVKM, per germline. This CDR3 is built from 12 residues. The CDR3 sequence is CASTSGGQPQHF. The CDR3 DNA is TGTGCCAGCACCTCGGGGGGCCAGCCCCAGCATTTT.

The chain couples TRBV28 to TRBJ2-3; D perhaps matches TRBD1 (6 bases). From germline, CDR1 is MDHEN and CDR2 SYDVKM. The length of the CDR3 is 12 residues. V lost 7 bases to trimming and J lost 8 bases, with 13 bases between them. The CDR3 reads CASKQGQGTQYF. DNA of the CDR3: TGTGCCAGCAAACAGGGCCAAGGTACGCAGTATTTT.

The V gene is TRBV27, the J gene TRBJ1-6, with D tentatively TRBD1 (6 bases). This CDR3 contains 17 residues. Germline V gives CDR1 MNHEY, CDR2 SMNVEV (reference sequence). V gave up 0 bases and J gave up 10 bases, with 19 bases separating them. The CDR3 nucleotides are TGTGCCAGCAGTTTATCACGTTGGGGGGGGCTAGGGTCACCCCTCCACTTT. Its protein is CASSLSRWGGLGSPLHF.

This rearrangement joins TRBV4-3 to TRBJ2-3; 11 nucleotides agree with TRBD2. Looked up from germline, CDR1 is LGHNA and CDR2 is YSLEER. The V gene end was trimmed by 0 bases and the J gene end by 2 bases; junction bases not matched to a gene: 4. This CDR3 is built from 17 residues. DNA for the CDR3: TGCGCCAGCAGCCAAGAGGCTAGCGGGGGGACCACAGATACGCAGTATTTT. It encodes CASSQEASGGTTDTQYF.

The V gene is TRBV18, the J gene TRBJ1-5; 8 bases align to TRBD1. CDR3 length equals 16 residues. The germline gives CDR1 KGHSH, CDR2 LQKENI. After removal of 5 bases from V and 2 bases from J, the junction contained 8 bases not matched to a gene. The CDR3 loop reads CASSAATGQGNQPQHF. The CDR3, as DNA: TGTGCCAGCTCAGCAGCCACGGGACAGGGCAATCAGCCCCAGCATTTT.